This TCR beta chain derives from a study of shared clonotypes between healthy human individuals. Study-level points and caveats: Richness estimates generally favored naive over memory subsets.

Sequenced by immunoSEQ multiplex PCR; TCRdb stores in-frame clones only, minus some. The sample shows about 380,000 clones, 95% to 97% of them seen only once. V lost 4 bases and J 1 base, leaving 10 bases between the germline ends. From germline, CDR1 is MGHRA and CDR2 YSYEKL. The CDR3 is 14 amino acids. About this clone itself: Its antigen remains unidentified.

The TCR comes from a man aged 25 to 45 in good health. The chain carries TRBV4-1 and TRBJ1-1; no definite D call. Source material: memory CD8+ T cells sorted from blood. The subset here: CD45RO+ cells pooled with CCR7-negative TemRA cells. The CDR3 DNA is TGCGCCAGCAGCCCAACAGCCTCGAACACTGAAGCTTTCTTT. Translating it yields CASSPTASNTEAFF.